This TCR beta chain was documented in a study of tumor-infiltrating lymphocytes in primary liver carcinoma. Synthesis of TCR beta cDNA was carried out from 500 ng total RNA with a constant-region primer. Generation of the TCR beta libraries relied on three nested multiplex PCR rounds using slightly modified ARM-PCR. TCRdb called the multiplex PCR reads again in MiXCR, with one record for every CDR3 protein. The table records some 320,000 distinct CDR3 sequences, 65% of them present only once. Unsorted whole blood supplied the blood RNA, and germline DNA was isolated too. Patients carried chronic HBV infection without prior treatment. This receptor was identified in a middle-aged man with primary liver carcinoma and hepatitis B virus infection. What was sequenced was peripheral blood.

The CDR3 sequence is CASSLGIKGQVSTDTQYF. CDR3 coding DNA: TGTGCCAGCAGCTTAGGAATCAAGGGACAGGTCTCCACAGATACGCAGTATTTT. The gene calls are TRBV7-9 and TRBJ2-3; 8 bases match TRBD1. V lost 1 base and J lost 2; bases outside the gene matches: 11. There are 18 residues in the CDR3. From germline, CDR1 is SEHNR and CDR2 FQNEAQ (reference sequence).